The 29 T cell receptor beta chains in this list originate from one sample, sequenced in a study of blood T cell repertoires in COVID-19 (dated by TCRdb to 2020 to 2021). The receptor library was made with the immunoSEQ multiplex PCR assay. Imported from immuneACCESS, the table was reduced by TCRdb to in-frame sequences with V and J called. These copies leave out some clones; in studies compared against another copy, an unresolved V gene accounts for under half, and the cause of the remainder is not known. Here the sample has approximately 500,000 clones; 70% to 90% occur a single time. Clones ranked in the top ten supply about 8% of the sample. Sequencing was carried out using peripheral blood. These receptors all come from a woman in her 50s with COVID-19, enrolled during active disease.

The chain is built from TRBV5-1 and TRBJ1-2; the D is unclear. V lost 1 base to trimming and J lost 4 bases, with 14 bases between them. This CDR3 contains 15 residues. Germline V lookup: CDR1 SGHRS, CDR2 YFSETQ. CDR3 sequence (DNA): TGCGCCAGCAGCTTGTTTGGGCGGGAGCCCTATGGCTACACCTTC. It is translated as CASSLFGREPYGYTF.

This clone was seen only once. This chain uses TRBV3-1 (or the pseudogene TRBV3-2) with TRBJ2-7; TRBD2 agrees at 7 bases. The V gene's germline CDR1 is LGHDT and CDR2 YNNKEL (reference sequence). The CDR3 totals 14 residues. Germline trimming cut 3 bases from V and 2 bases from J; bases unmatched to any gene: 4. The chain's CDR3 is CASSQGGPAYEQYF. The CDR3 DNA follows: TGTGCCAGCAGCCAGGGAGGGCCAGCCTACGAGCAGTACTTC.

This chain uses TRBV27 with TRBJ2-7; TRBD2 matches at 8 bases. Germline assignment: CDR1 MNHEY and CDR2 SMNVEV (reference sequence). V shed 3 bases and J 1 base; nucleotides not matched to a gene: 11. This CDR3 has 17 residues. CDR3 sequence (DNA): TGTGCCAGCAGTTTGTACTTTGATAGCGGGGCTTCCTACGAGCAGTACTTC. Translated: CASSLYFDSGASYEQYF.

The chain combines TRBV5-4 with TRBJ1-5; TRBD1 might be the D (5 bases). The germline gives CDR1 SGHNT, CDR2 YYREEE (reference sequence). V was pared by 1 base and J by 5 bases, with 13 bases between. This CDR3 spans 15 amino acids. This CDR3 reads CASSLFGRADQPQHF. CDR3 bases: TGTGCCAGCAGCTTGTTTGGCAGGGCAGATCAGCCCCAGCATTTT.

J is TRBJ1-2 and V is TRBV6-5; D possibly corresponds to TRBD1 (5 bases). The germline V and J ends were trimmed by 6 bases and 4 bases, with 15 bases remaining between them. This CDR3 has 14 amino acids. The V gene's germline CDR1 is MNHEY and CDR2 SVGAGI. The CDR3 region is CASRAAGDAYGYTF. CDR3 nucleotides: TGTGCCAGCAGGGCGGCGGGGGACGCCTATGGCTACACCTTC.

This rearrangement joins TRBV2 to TRBJ2-1, with D tentatively TRBD1 (5 bases). Looked up from germline, CDR1 is SNHLY and CDR2 is FYNNEI. The ends were cut back, 8 bases at V and 6 bases at J, with 20 bases in the middle. This CDR3 spans 15 amino acids. As DNA, the CDR3 is TGTGCCAGCGGACGAGGCGACAGCCCCAGCAATGAGCAGTTCTTC. As protein: CASGRGDSPSNEQFF.

J is TRBJ2-4 and V is TRBV7-2; D is ambiguous. V was trimmed by 1 base and J by 8 bases, leaving 9 bases between them. The CDR3 runs to 13 residues. The germline V gene encodes CDR1 SGHTA and CDR2 FQGNSA. CDR3 sequence reads: CASSLGVSDIQYF. The DNA of the CDR3 is TGTGCCAGCAGCTTAGGAGTCTCGGACATTCAGTACTTC.

The table lists this clone with a few counts. V gene TRBV3-1 (or the pseudogene TRBV3-2) combines with J gene TRBJ1-5, with D possibly TRBD1 on 5 matching bases. The CDR3 spans 14 residues. Germline values: CDR1 LGHDT, CDR2 YNNKEL (reference sequence). Trimming removed 1 base from V and 6 bases from J, with 10 bases in between. CDR3 DNA sequence: TGTGCCAGCAGCCAAGGCAGGGCGAGTCAGCCCCAGCATTTT. Its translation is CASSQGRASQPQHF.

To note about this clone: A read error may produce the germline difference seen at one junction end. The V call is TRBV2, the J call TRBJ1-4; D remains unclear. Germline V gene lookup returns CDR1 SNHLY and CDR2 FYNNEI. CDR3 length: 11 residues. The CDR3 loop reads CASSEDSRKSF. The CDR3 nucleotides are TGTGCCAGCAGTGAGGACTCCCGGAAATCTTTT.

This sequence joins TRBV11-1 and TRBJ2-1; 9 positions agree with TRBD2. The CDR3 sequence is 15 residues long. Per germline, CDR1 SGHAT and CDR2 FQDESV (reference sequence). V gave up 5 bases and J gave up 10 bases; unmatched junction bases: 12. This CDR3 is CASSRMMGGGVEQFF. The DNA for the CDR3 is TGTGCCAGCAGCCGAATGATGGGCGGGGGGGTCGAGCAGTTCTTC.

The CDR3 DNA reads as TGTGCCAGTAGTACAGGTACCGCCTATGGCTACACCTTC. Encoded protein: CASSTGTAYGYTF. The chain combines TRBV19 with TRBJ1-2; D not certain. The CDR3 is 13 residues long. Trimming left V 4 bases short and J 4 bases short, with 10 bases between. The germline V gene has CDR1 LNHDA and CDR2 SQIVND (reference sequence). Using reference TRBV19 and TRBJ1-2 for the parts outside the CDR3, the full variable domain is DGGITQSPKYLFRKEGQNVTLSCEQNLNHDAMYWYRQDPGQGLRLIYYSQIVNDFQKGDIAEGYSVSREKKESFPLTVTSAQKNPTAFYLCASSTGTAYGYTFGSGTRLTVV.

This chain uses TRBV30 with TRBJ2-7, with D perhaps TRBD2 (5 bases). CDR1 GTSNPN and CDR2 SVGIG come from the germline V gene (reference sequence). Trimming removed 0 bases at V and 9 bases at J, with 15 bases between. CDR3 size: 13 residues. In nucleotides, the CDR3 is TGTGCCTGGAGTGTATGGCAGGAGAGCGGGCAGTACTTC. Translated: CAWSVWQESGQYF.

The genes are TRBV19 and TRBJ1-1; 8 positions match TRBD1. CDR1 and CDR2 from the germline V gene are LNHDA and SQIVND (reference sequence). The CDR3 contains 15 residues. Trimming took 5 bases from V and 8 from J; bases not matched to a gene: 13. The CDR3 loop is CASSPVYQGAGEAFF. The CDR3, as DNA: TGTGCCAGTAGTCCCGTGTATCAGGGGGCCGGGGAAGCTTTCTTT.

The chain is built from TRBV2 and TRBJ1-2, with D possibly TRBD1 on 5 matching bases. V shed 0 bases and J shed 8 bases, with 13 bases lying between them. Germline V lookup: CDR1 SNHLY, CDR2 FYNNEI. CDR3 length: 14 residues. CDR3 sequence: CASSEAGRVGGYTF. The CDR3 region has the DNA TGTGCCAGCAGTGAAGCTGGCAGGGTCGGAGGCTACACCTTC.

The gene calls are TRBV30 and TRBJ2-1; 14 bases align to TRBD2. CDR1 and CDR2 (germline): GTSNPN, SVGIG (reference sequence). Trimming cost V 5 bases and J 9 bases; bases outside gene matches: 6. The CDR3 loop spans 14 amino acids. CDR3 protein: CAWSPGLAGAEQFF. The CDR3 DNA reads TGTGCCTGGTCCCCGGGACTAGCGGGGGCTGAGCAGTTCTTC.

This clone was picked up one time. V is TRBV5-6 and J is TRBJ2-7; D call uncertain. CDR1 is SGHDT, CDR2 YYEEEE, per germline. Trimming cost V 0 bases and J 5 bases, with 12 bases left between them. The CDR3 extends over 14 amino acids. As DNA, the CDR3 is TGTGCCAGCAGCTTGGCGCTCAGCCGGGACGAGCAGTACTTC. It codes for CASSLALSRDEQYF.

This clone has only one observation. This rearrangement joins TRBV7-3 to TRBJ2-7, with TRBD1 matching over 8 bases. V lost 5 bases to trimming and J lost 3 bases; unmatched junction nucleotides: 18. The CDR3 contains 18 residues. The germline CDR1 and CDR2 sequences are SGHTA and FQGTGA. DNA for the CDR3: TGTGCCAGCAGCACTCCCAATGACAGGGGAACAATTAGCTACGAGCAGTACTTC. Its translation is CASSTPNDRGTISYEQYF.

The rearrangement links TRBV4-2 to TRBJ2-7, with TRBD1 matching over 9 bases. The CDR3 covers 15 residues. V lost 1 base and J lost 2; bases outside the gene matches: 3. From germline, CDR1 is LGHNA and CDR2 YNFKEQ. The CDR3 sequence is CASSQVGTGTYEQYF. The CDR3 coding sequence is TGTGCCAGCAGCCAAGTAGGGACAGGGACCTACGAGCAGTACTTC.

The CDR3 nucleotides read TGTGCCAGCAGTTACGGCGGGGGTAACTATGGCTACACCTTC. Its protein product is CASSYGGGNYGYTF. The chain is built from TRBV6-5 and TRBJ1-2; TRBD1 might be the D (5 bases). The germline gives CDR1 MNHEY, CDR2 SVGAGI. The CDR3 totals 14 residues. V gave up 2 bases and J gave up 1 base, with 8 bases separating them.

As for this clone: This same CDR3 is encoded by further DNA sequences in the sample. The chain has TRBV5-1 and TRBJ2-5, with D perhaps matching TRBD1 (6 bases). This CDR3 has 15 amino acids. Germline V gene sequence: CDR1 SGHRS, CDR2 YFSETQ. Trimming cost V 0 bases and J 1 base, with 10 bases left between them. CDR3 protein: CASSLAQGSQETQYF. CDR3 DNA sequence: TGCGCCAGCAGCTTGGCGCAGGGGAGCCAAGAGACCCAGTACTTC.

This rearrangement joins TRBV5-1 to TRBJ1-5; D gene ambiguous. The CDR3 is 14 amino acids. The germline CDR1 and CDR2 sequences are SGHRS and YFSETQ. V was trimmed by 0 bases and J by 5 bases, leaving 9 bases between them. For the CDR3, the DNA is TGCGCCAGCAGCTTGGAATGGCCCGATCAGCCCCAGCATTTT. It specifies CASSLEWPDQPQHF.

The chain couples TRBV30 to TRBJ2-1; 13 positions agree with TRBD2. Germline assignment: CDR1 GTSNPN and CDR2 SVGIG (reference sequence). With 1 base clipped from V and 4 bases from J, the junction kept 4 bases outside the gene matches. This CDR3 has 16 residues. As DNA, the CDR3 is TGTGCCTGGAGTGCGAAGACTAGCGGGGGGTACAATGAGCAGTTCTTC. Translation gives CAWSAKTSGGYNEQFF.

The gene calls are TRBV30 and TRBJ1-1; D remains ambiguous. The CDR3 is 12 amino acids. Germline loops: CDR1 GTSNPN, CDR2 SVGIG (reference sequence). V shed 6 bases and J shed 3 bases, with 11 bases lying between them. The CDR3 here is CACPHADTEAFF. CDR3 DNA sequence: TGTGCCTGCCCTCACGCGGACACTGAAGCTTTCTTT.

As regards this clone: Other nucleotide sequences from this sample produce the same CDR3. The chain uses TRBV9 and TRBJ1-2, with TRBD1 matching over 9 bases. The V gene end was trimmed by 3 bases and the J gene end by 2 bases; junction bases not matched to a gene: 5. The CDR3 sequence is 15 residues long. Germline V gene sequence: CDR1 SGDLS, CDR2 YYNGEE. The CDR3 bases are TGTGCCAGCAGCGCACGGACAGGGGCCAACTATGGCTACACCTTC. This sequence encodes CASSARTGANYGYTF.

The gene calls are TRBV5-8 and TRBJ2-3; no reliable D call. Germline loops: CDR1 SGHTS, CDR2 YDEGEE. The V end lost 6 bases, the J end lost 9 bases, and 14 bases lay between the germline ends. This CDR3 contains 12 residues. CDR3 nucleotides: TGTGCCAGCATCCTCCCTAGGCGGACGCAGTATTTT. Translation: CASILPRRTQYF.

This sequence joins TRBV5-1 and TRBJ2-2; TRBD2 matches 9 bases. The junction had 7 bases not matched to a gene; V was cut back by 3 bases and J by 7 bases. The CDR3 length is 15 residues. CDR1 is SGHRS and CDR2 is YFSETQ in the germline V gene. Here the CDR3 DNA reads TGCGCCAGCAGCTCCGGGACTAGCTATTACGGGGAGCTGTTTTTT. It yields the protein CASSSGTSYYGELFF.

The rearrangement links TRBV6-1 to TRBJ2-7, with 8 bases fitting TRBD2. This CDR3 has 15 amino acids. After removal of 1 base from V and 5 bases from J, the junction contained 7 bases not matched to a gene. CDR1 is MNHNS, CDR2 SASEGT, per germline. The CDR3 is CASSEVPAGDHEQYF. The CDR3 DNA reads as TGTGCCAGCAGTGAAGTGCCAGCGGGGGACCACGAGCAGTACTTC.

This chain connects TRBV9 to TRBJ2-5; a possible D gene is TRBD1 (5 bases). The CDR3 totals 14 residues. Trimming took off 0 bases at V and 1 base at J, with 7 bases between the two ends. The V gene's germline CDR1 is SGDLS and CDR2 YYNGEE. This CDR3 is CASSVGDSQETQYF. CDR3 nucleotide sequence: TGTGCCAGCAGCGTAGGCGACAGCCAAGAGACCCAGTACTTC.

The CDR3 sequence: CASTIAGAFIDTQYF. The CDR3 DNA reads TGTGCCAGCACTATAGCGGGGGCCTTCATAGATACGCAGTATTTT. The V call is TRBV28, the J call TRBJ2-3, with TRBD2 matching over 9 bases. This CDR3 contains 15 residues. The J segment lost 5 bases and the V segment lost 7 bases, leaving 10 bases of the junction unmatched. The germline gives CDR1 MDHEN, CDR2 SYDVKM.